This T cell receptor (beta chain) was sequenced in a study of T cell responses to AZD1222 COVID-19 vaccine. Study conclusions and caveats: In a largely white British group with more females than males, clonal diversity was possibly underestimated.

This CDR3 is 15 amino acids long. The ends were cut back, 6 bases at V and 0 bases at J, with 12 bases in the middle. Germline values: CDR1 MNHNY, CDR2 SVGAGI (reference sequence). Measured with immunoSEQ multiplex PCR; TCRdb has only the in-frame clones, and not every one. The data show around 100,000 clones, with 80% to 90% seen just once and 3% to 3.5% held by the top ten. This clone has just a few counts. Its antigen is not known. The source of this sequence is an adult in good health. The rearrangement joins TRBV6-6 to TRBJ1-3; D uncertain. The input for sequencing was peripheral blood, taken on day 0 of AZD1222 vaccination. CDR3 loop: CASSPTGSSGNTIYF. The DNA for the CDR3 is TGTGCCAGCAGCCCGACCGGTAGCTCTGGAAACACCATATATTTT.